A selection of T cell receptor beta chains follows, all from one sample in a study of graft-versus-host responses after intestinal transplantation. TCRdb's table, derived via immunoSEQ multiplex PCR, lists solely in-frame clones and lacks some. Altogether some 39,000 clones are present, 89% being singletons, with the ten largest covering roughly 6.6%. The sequenced sample was PBMCs, obtained just under 270 days after transplant. These receptors originate from a human patient who received an intestinal transplant, so some T cells may come from the graft donor. CDR3s include the opening cysteine and the closing phenylalanine or tryptophan. Each record gives: clone size, J gene, D gene, V gene, CDR3 DNA, CDR3 protein. A D gene is named only where the DNA matches it firmly. The listing skips clone size in some rows; elsewhere it reads once, few, many or a size class.

>.|TRBJ1-5|TRBD1|TRBV6-1
TGTGCCACTCTAAGTGCGACAGGGTGGTATCAGCCCCAGCATTTT
CATLSATGWYQPQHF
>.|TRBJ2-7|TRBD1|TRBV2
TGTGCCAGCAGTGATTTGACAGGGTACGAGCAGTACTTC
CASSDLTGYEQYF
>.|TRBJ1-5|.|TRBV18
TGTGCCAGCTCAGTCAGGACAGACCAGCCCCAGCATTTT
CASSVRTDQPQHF
>.|TRBJ2-2|.|TRBV7-3
TGTGCCAGCAGCCGTACAGGGACCGGGGAGCTGTTTTTT
CASSRTGTGELFF
>.|TRBJ1-1|.|TRBV6-6
TGTGCCAGCAGTCCAGGGCTGGGTGGTGGAAAAGCTTTCTTT
CASSPGLGGGKAFF
>.|TRBJ1-4|TRBD1|TRBV5-6
TGTGCCAGCAGCTTGGCGACAGGGGGAGATGAAAAACTGTTTTTT
CASSLATGGDEKLFF
>.|TRBJ1-2|TRBD1|TRBV19
TGTGCCAGTAGGGCGGGCCCAGACAGGGGTTTTTATGGCTACACCTTC
CASRAGPDRGFYGYTF
>.|TRBJ1-2|TRBD1|TRBV29-1
TGCAGCTTGTGCTCACAGGGGATCTTTAACTATGGCTACACCTTC
CSLCSQGIFNYGYTF
>.|TRBJ2-5|.|TRBV12-5
TGTGCTAGTGGTTTGGCCCTAGAGACCCAGTACTTC
CASGLALETQYF
>.|TRBJ2-7|.|TRBV7-2
TGTGCCAGCAGCTTATGGCCCGAACTCGAGCAGTACTTC
CASSLWPELEQYF
>.|TRBJ1-2|TRBD1|TRBV12-5
TGTGCTAGTGGTCCTCCGGGACAGAACTATGGCTACACCTTC
CASGPPGQNYGYTF
>.|TRBJ2-1|TRBD2|TRBV6-1
TGTGCCAGCAGGTTCCTAGCGGGGGGTGTGAATGAGCAGTTCTTC
CASRFLAGGVNEQFF
>.|TRBJ1-2|TRBD1|TRBV6-5
TGTGCCAGCAGTAACAGGGGATACTATGGCTACACCTTC
CASSNRGYYGYTF
>.|TRBJ1-6|.|TRBV2
TGTGCCAGCAGGGATTATAATTCACCCCTCCACTTT
CASRDYNSPLHF
>.|TRBJ2-7|.|TRBV4-1
TGCGCCAGCAGCCAAGATGGTTGGAGTTCCTACGAGCAGTACTTC
CASSQDGWSSYEQYF
>.|TRBJ1-1|.|TRBV27
TGTGCCAGCAGTTGGGGGGGGAACACTGAAGCTTTCTTT
CASSWGGNTEAFF
>.|TRBJ1-1|.|TRBV6-5
TGTGCCAAGACAGACAGGGAAGCTTTCTTT
CAKTDREAFF
>once|TRBJ1-5|.|TRBV6-6
TGTGCCAGCAGTATCTCAGGGGCGGAGAATCAGCCCCAGCATTTT
CASSISGAENQPQHF
>.|TRBJ2-3|TRBD1|TRBV30
TGTGCCTCTGACAGGGGGTCCGCAGATACGCAGTATTTT
CASDRGSADTQYF
>few|TRBJ2-3|.|TRBV7-8
TGTGCCAGCCAACAGGGGGGGGCCGGGGATACGCAGTATTTT
CASQQGGAGDTQYF
>.|TRBJ1-4|.|TRBV9
TGTGCCAGCAGCGTAGCAGGGGTGGCTAATGAAAAACTGTTTTTT
CASSVAGVANEKLFF
>.|TRBJ1-1|.|TRBV5-1
TGCGCCAGCAGGGATTTTAATACTGAAGCTTTCTTT
CASRDFNTEAFF
>.|TRBJ1-3|TRBD1|TRBV18
TGTGCCAGCTCACCAATCGAGACAGGGGGCGGCACTGGAAACACCATATATTTT
CASSPIETGGGTGNTIYF
>.|TRBJ2-5|TRBD2|TRBV10-2
TGCGCCAGCAGGACCCTGACTAGCGGGAACCAAGAGACCCAGTACTTC
CASRTLTSGNQETQYF
>.|TRBJ1-3|.|TRBV5-1
TGCGCCAGCAGCGGGATCGGGTCTGGAAACACCATATATTTT
CASSGIGSGNTIYF
>.|TRBJ1-6|.|TRBV12-5
TGTGCTAGTGGCCCCCCCGGACCCGGTAACTCACCCCTCCACTTT
CASGPPGPGNSPLHF
>once|TRBJ2-1|TRBD2|TRBV29-1
TGCAGCGTTGAAGGCGTACTAGCGGGGGGACTTAAGGCGAATGAGCAGTTCTTC
CSVEGVLAGGLKANEQFF
>.|TRBJ2-1|TRBD1|TRBV7-6
TGTGCCAGCAGCTCGGACAGGGGGTCCTACAATGAGCAGTTCTTC
CASSSDRGSYNEQFF
>.|TRBJ1-1|.|TRBV27
TGTGCCAGCAGTCAGGGTAGGACTGAAGCTTTCTTT
CASSQGRTEAFF
>once|TRBJ1-1|.|TRBV19
TGTGCCAGTAATCGGGGGCTGTTAGCTTTCTTT
CASNRGLLAFF
>.|TRBJ1-1|.|TRBV7-6
TGTGCCAGCAGCTTGGGGACTGAAGCTTTCTTT
CASSLGTEAFF
>.|TRBJ2-5|TRBD1|TRBV14
TGTGCCAGCAGCCGAACGGACAGGGTGGGCGAGACCCAGTACTTC
CASSRTDRVGETQYF